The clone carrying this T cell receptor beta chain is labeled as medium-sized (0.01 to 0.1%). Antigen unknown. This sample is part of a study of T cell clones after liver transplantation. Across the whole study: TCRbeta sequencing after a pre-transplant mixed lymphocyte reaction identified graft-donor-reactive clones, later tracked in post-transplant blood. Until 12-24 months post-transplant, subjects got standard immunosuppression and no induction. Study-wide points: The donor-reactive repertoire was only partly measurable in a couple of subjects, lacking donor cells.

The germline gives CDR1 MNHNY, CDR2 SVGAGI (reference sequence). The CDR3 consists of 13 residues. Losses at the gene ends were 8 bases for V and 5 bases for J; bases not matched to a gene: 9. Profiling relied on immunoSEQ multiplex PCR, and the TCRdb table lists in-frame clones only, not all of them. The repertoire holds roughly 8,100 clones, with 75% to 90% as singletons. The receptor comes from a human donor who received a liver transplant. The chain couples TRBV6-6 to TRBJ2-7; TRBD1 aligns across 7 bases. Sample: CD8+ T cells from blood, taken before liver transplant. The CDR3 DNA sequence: TGTGCCAGCGACGTGGGACAGACCAACGAGCAGTACTTC. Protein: CASDVGQTNEQYF.